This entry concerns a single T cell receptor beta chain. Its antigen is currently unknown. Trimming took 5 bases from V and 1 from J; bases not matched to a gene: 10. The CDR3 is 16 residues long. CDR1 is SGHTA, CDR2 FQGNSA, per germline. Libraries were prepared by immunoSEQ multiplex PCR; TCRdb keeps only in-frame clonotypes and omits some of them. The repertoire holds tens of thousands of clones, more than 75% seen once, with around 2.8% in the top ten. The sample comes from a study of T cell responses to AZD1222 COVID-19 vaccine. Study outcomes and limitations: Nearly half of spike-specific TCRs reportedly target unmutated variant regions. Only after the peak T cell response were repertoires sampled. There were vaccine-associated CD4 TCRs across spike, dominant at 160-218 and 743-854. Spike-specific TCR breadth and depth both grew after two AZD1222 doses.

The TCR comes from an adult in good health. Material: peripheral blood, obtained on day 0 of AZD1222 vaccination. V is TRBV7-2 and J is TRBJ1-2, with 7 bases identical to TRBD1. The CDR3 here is CASSPSPRQGNYGYTF. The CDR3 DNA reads TGTGCCAGCAGCCCCTCCCCAAGACAGGGTAACTATGGCTACACCTTC.